This TCR beta chain was identified in a study of blood T cell repertoires in COVID-19. Overall study: The United States, Italy and Spain provided the acute and convalescent COVID-19 samples. The cDNA or gDNA used as material had been derived from T cells, B-cell-depleted T cells, or PBMCs.

Authors' methods: Estimated nucleated cell counts came from reference gene primer amplification. The repertoire was sequenced with immunoSEQ multiplex PCR; TCRdb's copy has only in-frame clones and lacks some. V and J calls plus clone size are reproduced from that table; the DNA served to infer D and trimming. The table has around 230,000 clones, approximately 80% seen once. Trimming pared 2 bases from V and 0 bases from J, leaving 11 bases between. The germline V gene encodes CDR1 MGHRA and CDR2 YSYEKL. The CDR3 contains 16 residues. The sequenced sample was peripheral blood. This chain links TRBV4-1 with TRBJ1-5; D ambiguous. The TCR comes from a man between 40 and 49 years old with acute or convalescent COVID-19. The CDR3 nucleotides are TGCGCCAGCAGCCAACGATACCGGGATAGCAATCAGCCCCAGCATTTT. Its translation: CASSQRYRDSNQPQHF.